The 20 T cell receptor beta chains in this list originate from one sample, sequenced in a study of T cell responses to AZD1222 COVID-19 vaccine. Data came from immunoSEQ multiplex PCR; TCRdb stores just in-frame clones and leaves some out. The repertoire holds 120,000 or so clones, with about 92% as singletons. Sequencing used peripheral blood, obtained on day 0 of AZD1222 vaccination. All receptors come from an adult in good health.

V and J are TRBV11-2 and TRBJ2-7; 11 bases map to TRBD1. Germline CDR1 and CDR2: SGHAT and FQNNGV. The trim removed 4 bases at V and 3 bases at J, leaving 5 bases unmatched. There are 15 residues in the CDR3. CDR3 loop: CASSSQDRGHYEQYF. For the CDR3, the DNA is TGTGCCAGCAGCTCTCAGGACAGGGGGCACTACGAGCAGTACTTC.

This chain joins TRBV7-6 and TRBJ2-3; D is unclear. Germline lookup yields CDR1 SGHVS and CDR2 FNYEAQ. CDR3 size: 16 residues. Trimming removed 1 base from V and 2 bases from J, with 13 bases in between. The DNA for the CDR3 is TGTGCCAGCAGCTTAGGGGCGGTCGTAAACACAGATACGCAGTATTTT. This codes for CASSLGAVVNTDTQYF.

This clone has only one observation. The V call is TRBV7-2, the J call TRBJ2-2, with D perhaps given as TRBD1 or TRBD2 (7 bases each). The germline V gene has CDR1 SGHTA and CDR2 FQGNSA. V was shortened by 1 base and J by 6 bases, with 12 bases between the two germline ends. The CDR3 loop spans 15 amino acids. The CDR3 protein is CASSLGQGGAGELFF. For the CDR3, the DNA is TGTGCCAGCAGCTTAGGACAGGGAGGGGCCGGGGAGCTGTTTTTT.

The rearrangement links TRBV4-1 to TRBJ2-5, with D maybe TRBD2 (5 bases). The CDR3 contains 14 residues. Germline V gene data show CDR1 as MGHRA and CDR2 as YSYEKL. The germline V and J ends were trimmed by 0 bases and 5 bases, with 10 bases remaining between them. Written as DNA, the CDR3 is TGCGCCAGCAGCCAAGAGGCTAGCAGGGAGACCCAGTACTTC. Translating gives CASSQEASRETQYF.

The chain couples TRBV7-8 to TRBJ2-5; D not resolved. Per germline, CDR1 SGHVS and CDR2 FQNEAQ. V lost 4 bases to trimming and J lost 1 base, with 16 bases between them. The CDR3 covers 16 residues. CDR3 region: CASSSTPAKVQETQYF. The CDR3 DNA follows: TGTGCCAGCAGCTCAACACCGGCAAAGGTCCAAGAGACCCAGTACTTC.

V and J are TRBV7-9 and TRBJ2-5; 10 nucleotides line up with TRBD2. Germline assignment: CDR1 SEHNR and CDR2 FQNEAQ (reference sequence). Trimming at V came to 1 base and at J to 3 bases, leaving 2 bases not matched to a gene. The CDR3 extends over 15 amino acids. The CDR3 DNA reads TGTGCCAGCAGCTTAGGCCTAGCGGGAGAAGAGACCCAGTACTTC. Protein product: CASSLGLAGEETQYF. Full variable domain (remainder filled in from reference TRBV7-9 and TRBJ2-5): DTGVSQNPRHKITKRGQNVTFRCDPISEHNRLYWYRQTLGQGPEFLTYFQNEAQLEKSRLLSDRFSAERPKGSFSTLEIQRTEQGDSAMYLCASSLGLAGEETQYFGPGTRLLVL.

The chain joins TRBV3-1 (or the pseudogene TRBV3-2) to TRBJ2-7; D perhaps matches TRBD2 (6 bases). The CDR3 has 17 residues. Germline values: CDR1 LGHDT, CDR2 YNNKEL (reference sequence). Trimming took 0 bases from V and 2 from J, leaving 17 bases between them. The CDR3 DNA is TGTGCCAGCAGCCAAGATCGCGGGGCGGGGTCTCCCTACGAGCAGTACTTC. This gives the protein CASSQDRGAGSPYEQYF.

The CDR3 DNA follows: TGTGCCAGTAGTACCCGGGACGGCTATAGCAATCAGCCCCAGCATTTT. Translation gives CASSTRDGYSNQPQHF. The chain couples TRBV19 to TRBJ1-5, with D perhaps matching TRBD1 (5 bases). V was cut by 4 bases and J by 0 bases, with 13 bases left in between. Germline V gene lookup returns CDR1 LNHDA and CDR2 SQIVND (reference sequence). This CDR3 comprises 16 residues.

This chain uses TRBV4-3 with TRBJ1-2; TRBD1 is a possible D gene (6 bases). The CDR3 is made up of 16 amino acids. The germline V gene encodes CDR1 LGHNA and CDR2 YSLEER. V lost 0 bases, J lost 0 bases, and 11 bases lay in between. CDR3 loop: CASSQDTGLANYGYTF. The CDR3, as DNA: TGCGCCAGCAGCCAAGACACAGGGTTGGCTAACTATGGCTACACCTTC.

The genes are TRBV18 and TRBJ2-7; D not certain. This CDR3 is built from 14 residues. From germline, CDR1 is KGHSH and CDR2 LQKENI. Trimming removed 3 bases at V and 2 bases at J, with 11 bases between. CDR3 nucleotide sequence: TGTGCCAGCTCACCCGGACCGGATCCCTACGAGCAGTACTTC. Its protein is CASSPGPDPYEQYF.

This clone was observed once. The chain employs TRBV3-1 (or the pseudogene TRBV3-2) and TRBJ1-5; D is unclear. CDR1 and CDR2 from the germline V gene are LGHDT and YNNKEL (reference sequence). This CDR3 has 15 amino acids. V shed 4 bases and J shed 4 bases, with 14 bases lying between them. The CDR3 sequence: CASSPQAGSNQPQHF. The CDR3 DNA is TGTGCCAGCAGCCCCCAAGCAGGTTCGAATCAGCCCCAGCATTTT.

CDR3 in amino acids: CASTSVEGTEAFF. CDR3 coding DNA: TGTGCCAGCACCTCTGTTGAAGGCACTGAAGCTTTCTTT. The chain combines TRBV7-6 with TRBJ1-1; D uncertain. This CDR3 is built from 13 residues. CDR1 is SGHVS and CDR2 is FNYEAQ in the germline V gene. The V gene lost 7 bases and the J gene lost 4 bases, with 13 bases spanning the gap.

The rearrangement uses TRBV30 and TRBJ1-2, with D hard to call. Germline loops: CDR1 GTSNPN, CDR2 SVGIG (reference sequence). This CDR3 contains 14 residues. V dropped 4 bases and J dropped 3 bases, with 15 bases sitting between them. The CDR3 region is CAWIPGLLHYGYTF. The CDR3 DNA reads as TGTGCCTGGATACCAGGTTTACTACACTATGGCTACACCTTC.

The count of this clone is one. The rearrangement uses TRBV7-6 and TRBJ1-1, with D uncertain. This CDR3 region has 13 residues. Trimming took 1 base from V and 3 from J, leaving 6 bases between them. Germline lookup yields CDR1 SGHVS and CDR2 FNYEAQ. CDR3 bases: TGTGCCAGCAGCTTAGAACAGTACACTGAAGCTTTCTTT. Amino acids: CASSLEQYTEAFF.

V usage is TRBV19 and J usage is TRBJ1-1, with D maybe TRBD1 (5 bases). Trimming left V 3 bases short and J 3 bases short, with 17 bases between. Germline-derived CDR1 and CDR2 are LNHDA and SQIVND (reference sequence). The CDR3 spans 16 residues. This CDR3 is CASSIHRYLVDTEAFF. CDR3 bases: TGTGCCAGTAGTATCCACAGGTACCTTGTGGACACTGAAGCTTTCTTT.

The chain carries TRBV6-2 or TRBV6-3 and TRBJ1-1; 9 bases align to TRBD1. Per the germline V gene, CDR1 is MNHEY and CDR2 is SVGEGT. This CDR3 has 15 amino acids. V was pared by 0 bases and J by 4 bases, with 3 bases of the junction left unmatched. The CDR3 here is CASSYSLTGGTEAFF. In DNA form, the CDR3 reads TGTGCCAGCAGTTACTCATTGACAGGGGGCACTGAAGCTTTCTTT.

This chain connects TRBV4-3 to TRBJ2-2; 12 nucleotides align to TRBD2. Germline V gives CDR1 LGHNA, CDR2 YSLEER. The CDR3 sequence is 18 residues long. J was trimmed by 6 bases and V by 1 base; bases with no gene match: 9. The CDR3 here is CASSQVRSTSGRSGELFF. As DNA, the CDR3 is TGCGCCAGCAGCCAAGTCCGGTCGACTAGCGGGAGATCCGGGGAGCTGTTTTTT.

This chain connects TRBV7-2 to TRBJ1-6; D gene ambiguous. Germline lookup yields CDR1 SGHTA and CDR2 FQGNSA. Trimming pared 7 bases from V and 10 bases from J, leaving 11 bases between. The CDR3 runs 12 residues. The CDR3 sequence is CASKGQDSPLHF. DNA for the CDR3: TGTGCCAGCAAAGGTCAGGACTCACCCCTCCACTTT.

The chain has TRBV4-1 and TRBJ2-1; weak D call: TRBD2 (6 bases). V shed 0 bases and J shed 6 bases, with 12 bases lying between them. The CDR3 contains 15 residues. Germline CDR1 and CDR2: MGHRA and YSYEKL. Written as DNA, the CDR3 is TGCGCCAGCAGCCAAGACCGGGGGACTGGCAATGAGCAGTTCTTC. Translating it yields CASSQDRGTGNEQFF.

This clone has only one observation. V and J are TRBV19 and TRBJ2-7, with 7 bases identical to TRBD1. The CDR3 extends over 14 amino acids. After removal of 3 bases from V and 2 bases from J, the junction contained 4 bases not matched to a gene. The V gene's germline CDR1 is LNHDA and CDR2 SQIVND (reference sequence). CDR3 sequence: CASSIPGQAYEQYF. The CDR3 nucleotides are TGTGCCAGTAGTATCCCTGGACAGGCCTACGAGCAGTACTTC.